This TCR beta chain is from a study of CD8+CD57+ T cells in acquired aplastic anemia. The sample holds many counts of this clonotype. Using genomic DNA as the template, TCR beta VDJ and CDR3 profiling was carried out. TCRdb itself ran the reads through MiXCR, one entry per CDR3 protein. Of just over 400,000 distinct CDR3 sequences listed, 55% to 70% are singletons. This TCR was sampled from a human donor in good health, serving as a control. The source material was sorted CD4+, CD8+, or CD8+CD57+ T cells (not recorded which) from PBMCs.

The CDR3 DNA sequence: TGTGCCAGCAGCTTAGGGGGGATCGGGCAACAAAACATTCAGTACTTC. Protein: CASSLGGIGQQNIQYF. The V and J genes are TRBV7-2 and TRBJ2-4; D may match TRBD1 or TRBD2 (5 bases each). Germline V gives CDR1 SGHTA, CDR2 FQGNSA. Trimming took 1 base from V and 5 from J, leaving 15 bases between them. The CDR3 spans 16 residues.